This TCR beta chain derives from a study of blood T cell repertoires in COVID-19. Study-wide background: Acute and convalescent COVID-19 samples came from the United States, Italy and Spain. The analysed material was cDNA or gDNA that came from T cells, B-cell-depleted T cells, or PBMCs.

Per the original methods: Reference gene primer amplification in the assay estimated nucleated cell counts. The data were produced by immunoSEQ multiplex PCR, yet TCRdb's version contains in-frame clones alone and is incomplete. V and J calls and clone size come straight from that table; D and trimming were deduced from the DNA. The sample lists 300,000 to 400,000 clones; roughly 90% were seen once. Trimming pared 4 bases from V and 3 bases from J, leaving 11 bases between. Germline V gives CDR1 SGDLS, CDR2 YYNGEE. CDR3 size: 14 residues. The Seattle patients joined while their infection was active and were tracked longitudinally afterward.

This TCR came from a woman aged 65 to 85 with COVID-19, enrolled during active disease. Sequenced sample: peripheral blood. The chain recombines TRBV9 with TRBJ1-5, with D maybe TRBD1 (5 bases). For the CDR3, the DNA is TGTGCCAGCAGCTCCGGGGGGGTCAATCAGCCCCAGCATTTT. Translation: CASSSGGVNQPQHF. Full variable domain (missing parts from reference TRBV9 and TRBJ1-5): DSGVTQTPKHLITATGQRVTLRCSPRSGDLSVYWYQQSLDQGLQFLIQYYNGEERAKGNILERFSAQQFPDLHSELNLSSLELGDSALYFCASSSGGVNQPQHFGDGTRLSIL.